The sequence of this T cell receptor beta chain was determined in a study of cytomegalovirus exposure and HLA in healthy donors. With 60 Vbeta and 13 Jbeta primers, the PCR was carried out. Only in-frame clones appear in the TCRdb table, and some are missing; sequencing was by immunoSEQ multiplex PCR. The sample has about 120,000 clones, about 80% seen once; the top ten hold 2% to 2.5%. This clone came up once. Its antigen remains unidentified. Study outcomes and limitations: Through in vitro validation, a few CMV-associated chains were shown to be specific for CMV antigens. TCR beta sequences reportedly predicted most subjects' HLA-A and HLA-B alleles accurately. Earlier analysis found most TCR beta V segments productive about 87% or about 30% of the time.

Sequencing input: PBMCs. This clonotype originated in a human donor in good health.

CDR3 nucleotides: TGTGCCCCACCGCCGTGGGCAGGGGATCACTATGGCTACACCTTC. The encoded protein is CAPPPWAGDHYGYTF. This chain connects TRBV21-1 to TRBJ1-2; the table calls TRBD1, which could not be checked here. TRBV21-1 is a listed pseudogene. This CDR3 comprises 15 residues.